Shown below are 8 T cell receptor beta chains from a single sample sequenced in a study of OX40 agonist ivuxolimab in advanced cancers. Profiled with immunoSEQ multiplex PCR; TCRdb holds only in-frame clones, not every one. The sample records tens of thousands of clones, about 86% being singletons. Sequenced material: CD4+ or CD8+ T cells sorted from blood, taken in a trial of the OX40 agonist ivuxolimab. The receptors shown here come from an adult with an advanced solid tumor such as melanoma, head and neck, liver or kidney cancer.

This clone was seen once. V gene TRBV18 combines with J gene TRBJ2-3, with D possibly matching TRBD2 (6 bases). Germline loops: CDR1 KGHSH, CDR2 LQKENI. The V gene lost 3 bases and the J gene lost 1 base, with 17 bases spanning the gap. This CDR3 spans 17 amino acids. Written as DNA, the CDR3 is TGTGCCAGCTCACCTCTCCTGGGGCGGGGCGGCACAGATACGCAGTATTTT. It encodes CASSPLLGRGGTDTQYF.

A single count supports this clone. The chain recombines TRBV4-1 with TRBJ1-1; the D gene is possibly TRBD1 (6 bases). The CDR3 consists of 16 residues. In germline, CDR1 is MGHRA, CDR2 YSYEKL. The V and J ends lost 0 bases and 4 bases respectively, with 15 bases between them. The CDR3 DNA sequence: TGCGCCAGCAGCCAAGATGGTGGGGGGCTTGGCACTGAAGCTTTCTTT. Amino acid sequence: CASSQDGGGLGTEAFF.

The genes are TRBV11-2 and TRBJ1-2, with 10 bases that match TRBD1. CDR1 is SGHAT and CDR2 is FQNNGV in the germline V gene. The V gene end was trimmed by 5 bases and the J gene end by 6 bases; junction bases not matched to a gene: 6. This CDR3 contains 14 residues. DNA for the CDR3: TGTGCCAGCAGCACGGACAGGGGGTCGGATGGCTACACCTTC. This encodes CASSTDRGSDGYTF.

This clone was recorded once. The chain has TRBV4-3 and TRBJ2-3, with D possibly matching TRBD2 (5 bases). V lost 4 bases, J lost 0 bases, and 8 bases lay in between. The CDR3 totals 14 residues. Germline assignment: CDR1 LGHNA and CDR2 YSLEER. CDR3 DNA sequence: TGCGCCAGCAGCCCAAGGACTAGCACAGATACGCAGTATTTT. Its protein product is CASSPRTSTDTQYF.

This clone has only one observation. The rearrangement joins TRBV7-8 to TRBJ1-4, with no clear D. V shed 1 base and J shed 7 bases, with 19 bases lying between them. The germline CDR1 and CDR2 sequences are SGHVS and FQNEAQ. The CDR3 is 17 residues long. The CDR3 is CASSLVDHSARGEKLFF. The CDR3 nucleotides are TGTGCCAGCAGCTTAGTCGACCACAGTGCCCGAGGTGAAAAACTGTTTTTT.

The chain links TRBV19 to TRBJ2-5; 10 bases agree with TRBD2. The CDR3 loop spans 16 amino acids. The ends lost 4 bases at V and 8 bases at J; junction bases unmatched: 13. The germline gives CDR1 LNHDA, CDR2 SQIVND (reference sequence). The CDR3, as DNA: TGTGCCAGTAGTAACAAGCTAGCGGGGGCCACAGAAACCCAGTACTTC. Protein product: CASSNKLAGATETQYF.

In its sample, this clone was seen once. V is TRBV6-1 and J is TRBJ2-6; no clear D. From germline, CDR1 is MNHNS and CDR2 SASEGT. The CDR3 has 14 residues. V was shortened by 6 bases and J by 1 base, with 7 bases between the two germline ends. CDR3 coding DNA: TGTGCCAGCAGGGCAGAGTCTGGGGCCAACGTCCTGACTTTC. This translates into CASRAESGANVLTF.

This chain links TRBV19 with TRBJ1-1; the match to TRBD1 covers 9 bases. V gave up 5 bases and J gave up 5 bases; unmatched junction bases: 12. CDR1 and CDR2 (germline): LNHDA, SQIVND (reference sequence). The CDR3 has 16 amino acids. The CDR3 is CASSPGTGSSFTEAFF. CDR3 bases: TGTGCCAGTAGTCCAGGGACAGGGTCGTCGTTTACTGAAGCTTTCTTT.